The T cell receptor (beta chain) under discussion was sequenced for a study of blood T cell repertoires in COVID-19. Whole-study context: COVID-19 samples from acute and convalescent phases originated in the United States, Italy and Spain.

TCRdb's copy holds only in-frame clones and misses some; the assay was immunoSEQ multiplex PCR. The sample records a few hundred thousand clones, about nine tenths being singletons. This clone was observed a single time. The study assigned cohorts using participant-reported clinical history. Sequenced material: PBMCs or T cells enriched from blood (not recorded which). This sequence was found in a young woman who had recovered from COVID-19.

The CDR3 bases are TGTGCTAGTGGTTTGGGGACAGGGTCCTGGGGCACTGAAGCTTTCTTT. Translation gives CASGLGTGSWGTEAFF. This rearrangement joins TRBV12-5 to TRBJ1-1; 8 bases align to TRBD1. Germline V lookup: CDR1 LGHNT, CDR2 FRNRAP. The CDR3 has 16 residues. With V trimmed by 1 base and J by 4 bases, 8 bases remained unmatched.